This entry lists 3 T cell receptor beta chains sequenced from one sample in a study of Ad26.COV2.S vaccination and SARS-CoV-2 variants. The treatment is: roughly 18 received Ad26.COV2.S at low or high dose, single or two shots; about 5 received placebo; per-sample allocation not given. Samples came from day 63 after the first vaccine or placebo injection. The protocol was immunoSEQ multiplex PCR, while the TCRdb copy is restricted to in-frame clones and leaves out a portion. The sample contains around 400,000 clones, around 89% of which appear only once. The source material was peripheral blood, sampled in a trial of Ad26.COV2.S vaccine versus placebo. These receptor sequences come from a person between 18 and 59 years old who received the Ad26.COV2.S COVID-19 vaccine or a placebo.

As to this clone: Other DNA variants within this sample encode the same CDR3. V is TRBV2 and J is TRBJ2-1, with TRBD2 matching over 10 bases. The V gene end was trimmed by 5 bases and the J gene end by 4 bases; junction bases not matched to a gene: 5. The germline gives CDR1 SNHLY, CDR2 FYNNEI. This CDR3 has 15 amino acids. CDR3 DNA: TGTGCCAGCAGTTCCGGGACTAGCGTATACAATGAGCAGTTCTTC. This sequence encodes CASSSGTSVYNEQFF.

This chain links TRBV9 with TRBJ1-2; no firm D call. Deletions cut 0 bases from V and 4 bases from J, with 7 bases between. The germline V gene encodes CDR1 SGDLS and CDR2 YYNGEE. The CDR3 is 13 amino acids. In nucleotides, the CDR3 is TGTGCCAGCAGCGTAGAGGGTGCCTATGGCTACACCTTC. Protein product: CASSVEGAYGYTF.

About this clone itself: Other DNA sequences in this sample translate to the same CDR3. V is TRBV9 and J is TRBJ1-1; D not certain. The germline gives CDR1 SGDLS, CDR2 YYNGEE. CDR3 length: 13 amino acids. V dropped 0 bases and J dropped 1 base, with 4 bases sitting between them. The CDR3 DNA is TGTGCCAGCAGCGTAGGACCGAACACTGAAGCTTTCTTT. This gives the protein CASSVGPNTEAFF. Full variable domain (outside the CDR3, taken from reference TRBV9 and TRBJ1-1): DSGVTQTPKHLITATGQRVTLRCSPRSGDLSVYWYQQSLDQGLQFLIQYYNGEERAKGNILERFSAQQFPDLHSELNLSSLELGDSALYFCASSVGPNTEAFFGQGTRLTVV.